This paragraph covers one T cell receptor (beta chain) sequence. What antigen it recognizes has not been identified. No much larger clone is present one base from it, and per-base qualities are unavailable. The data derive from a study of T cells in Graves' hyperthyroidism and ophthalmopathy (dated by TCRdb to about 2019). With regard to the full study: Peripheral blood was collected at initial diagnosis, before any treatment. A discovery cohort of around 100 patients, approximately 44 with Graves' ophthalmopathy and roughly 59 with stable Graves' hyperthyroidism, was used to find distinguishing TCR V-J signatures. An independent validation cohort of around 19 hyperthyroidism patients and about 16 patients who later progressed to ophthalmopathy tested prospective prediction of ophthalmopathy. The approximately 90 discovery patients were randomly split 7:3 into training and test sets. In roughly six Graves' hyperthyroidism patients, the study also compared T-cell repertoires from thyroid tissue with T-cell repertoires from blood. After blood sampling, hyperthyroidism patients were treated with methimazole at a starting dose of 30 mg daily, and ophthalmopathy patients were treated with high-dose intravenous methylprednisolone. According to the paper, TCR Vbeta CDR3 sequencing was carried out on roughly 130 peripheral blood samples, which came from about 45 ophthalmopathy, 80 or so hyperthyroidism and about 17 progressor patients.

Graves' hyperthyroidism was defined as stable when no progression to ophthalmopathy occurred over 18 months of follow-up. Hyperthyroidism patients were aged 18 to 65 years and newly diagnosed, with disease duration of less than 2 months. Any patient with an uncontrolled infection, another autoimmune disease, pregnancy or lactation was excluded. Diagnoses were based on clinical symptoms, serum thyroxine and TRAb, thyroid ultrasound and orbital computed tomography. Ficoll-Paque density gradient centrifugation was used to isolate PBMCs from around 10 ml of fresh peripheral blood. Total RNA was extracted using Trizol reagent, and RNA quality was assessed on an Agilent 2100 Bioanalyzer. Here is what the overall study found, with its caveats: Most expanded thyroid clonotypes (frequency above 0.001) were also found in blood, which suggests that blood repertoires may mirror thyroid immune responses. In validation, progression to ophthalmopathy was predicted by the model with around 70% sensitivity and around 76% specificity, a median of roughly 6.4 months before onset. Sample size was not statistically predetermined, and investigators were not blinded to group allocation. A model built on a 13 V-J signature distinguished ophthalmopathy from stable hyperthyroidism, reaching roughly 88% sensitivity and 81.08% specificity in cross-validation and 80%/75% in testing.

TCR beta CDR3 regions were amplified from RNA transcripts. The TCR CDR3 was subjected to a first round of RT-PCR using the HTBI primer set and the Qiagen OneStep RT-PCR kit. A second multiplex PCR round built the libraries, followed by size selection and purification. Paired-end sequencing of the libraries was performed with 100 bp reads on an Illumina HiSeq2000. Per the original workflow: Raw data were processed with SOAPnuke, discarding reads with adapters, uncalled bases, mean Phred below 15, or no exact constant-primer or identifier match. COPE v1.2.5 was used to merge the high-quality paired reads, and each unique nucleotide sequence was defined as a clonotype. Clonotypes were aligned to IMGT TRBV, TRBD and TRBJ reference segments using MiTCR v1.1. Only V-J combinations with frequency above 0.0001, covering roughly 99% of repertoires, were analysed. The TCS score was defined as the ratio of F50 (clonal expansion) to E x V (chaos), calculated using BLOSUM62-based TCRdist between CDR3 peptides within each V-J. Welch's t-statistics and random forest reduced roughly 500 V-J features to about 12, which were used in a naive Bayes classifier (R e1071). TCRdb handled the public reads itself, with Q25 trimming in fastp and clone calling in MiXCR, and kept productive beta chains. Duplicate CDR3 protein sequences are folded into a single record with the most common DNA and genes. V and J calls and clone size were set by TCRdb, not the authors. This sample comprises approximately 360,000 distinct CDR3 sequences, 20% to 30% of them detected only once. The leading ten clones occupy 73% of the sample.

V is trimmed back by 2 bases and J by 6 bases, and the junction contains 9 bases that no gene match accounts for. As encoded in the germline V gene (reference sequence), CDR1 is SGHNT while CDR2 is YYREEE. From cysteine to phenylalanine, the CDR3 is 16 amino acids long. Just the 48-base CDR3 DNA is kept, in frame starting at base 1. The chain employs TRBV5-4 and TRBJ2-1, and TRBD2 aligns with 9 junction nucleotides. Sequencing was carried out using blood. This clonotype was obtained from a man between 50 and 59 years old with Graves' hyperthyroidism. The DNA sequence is TGTGCCAGCAGCTTCGGGAGCGGGAGGTCGGCCAATGAGCAGTTCTTC. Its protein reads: CASSFGSGRSANEQFF.